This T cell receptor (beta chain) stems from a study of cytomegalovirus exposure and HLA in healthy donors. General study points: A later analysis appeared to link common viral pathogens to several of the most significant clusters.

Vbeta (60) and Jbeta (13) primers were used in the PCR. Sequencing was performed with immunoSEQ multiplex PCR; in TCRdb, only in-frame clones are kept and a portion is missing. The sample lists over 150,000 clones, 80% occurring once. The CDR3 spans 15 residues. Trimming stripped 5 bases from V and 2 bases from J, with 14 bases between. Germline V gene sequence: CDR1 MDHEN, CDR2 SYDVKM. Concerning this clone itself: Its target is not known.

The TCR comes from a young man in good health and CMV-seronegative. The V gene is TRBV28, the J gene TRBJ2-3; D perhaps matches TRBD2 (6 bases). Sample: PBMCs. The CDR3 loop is CASSPPLALTDTQYF. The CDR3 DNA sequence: TGTGCCAGCAGTCCCCCCCTAGCGCTCACAGATACGCAGTATTTT.